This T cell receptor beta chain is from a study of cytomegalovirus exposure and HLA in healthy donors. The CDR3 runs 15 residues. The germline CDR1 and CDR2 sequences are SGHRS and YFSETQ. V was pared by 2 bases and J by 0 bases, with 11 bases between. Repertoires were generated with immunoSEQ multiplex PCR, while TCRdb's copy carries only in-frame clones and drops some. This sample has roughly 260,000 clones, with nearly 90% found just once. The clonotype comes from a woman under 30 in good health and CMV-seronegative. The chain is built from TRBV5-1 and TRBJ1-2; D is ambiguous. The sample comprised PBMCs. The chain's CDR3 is CASSFEGRANYGYTF. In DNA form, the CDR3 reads TGCGCCAGCAGCTTTGAAGGGAGAGCTAACTATGGCTACACCTTC. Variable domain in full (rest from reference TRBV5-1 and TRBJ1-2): KAGVTQTPRYLIKTRGQQVTLSCSPISGHRSVSWYQQTPGQGLQFLFEYFSETQRNKGNFPGRFSGRQFSNSRSEMNVSTLELGDSALYLCASSFEGRANYGYTFGSGTRLTVV.